The clone carrying this T cell receptor beta chain appeared a few times. The antigen is undetermined. Authors' methods: Sequenced samples showed a median of approximately 100,000 TCRs each, with counts running from around 25,000 to 690,000. TCRdb re-derived calls from the RACE reads in MiXCR, one entry per CDR3 protein. The V and J calls, along with clone size, are taken from TCRdb and not from the paper's own processing. The profile shows approximately 80,000 distinct CDR3 sequences, 14% of them singletons. The time point is: pre-sensitization, week 0. Treatment defined: therapeutic diphenylcyclopropenone sensitization with weekly scalp DPC. V lost 5 bases and J lost 6, with 17 bases in between. CDR3 length: 15 amino acids. Germline assignment: CDR1 SGHAT and CDR2 FQNNGV. This entry is derived from a study of human T cells and chemical hapten exposure. Whole-study context: Patch tests put 0.01% DPC on the upper back, and the results were checked at 6 days.

Findings of the study overall: The study found expanded TCRs formed significantly more large CDR3 similarity clusters than controls. Among TCRs, those above 1 in 1000 frequency were unaffected by DPC sensitization.

The chain carries TRBV11-2 and TRBJ2-1, with a weak D call TRBD1 (5 bases). The sequence came from a woman in her fifties or sixties with alopecia areata. Some clones in this sample may be carry-over from other donors' samples. The input for sequencing was whole blood, taken in connection with sensitization to the hapten diphenylcyclopropenone (DPC). The CDR3 nucleotides are TGTGCCAGCAGCCCTATAGGGGCTACCCCCAATGAGCAGTTCTTC. Its protein is CASSPIGATPNEQFF.